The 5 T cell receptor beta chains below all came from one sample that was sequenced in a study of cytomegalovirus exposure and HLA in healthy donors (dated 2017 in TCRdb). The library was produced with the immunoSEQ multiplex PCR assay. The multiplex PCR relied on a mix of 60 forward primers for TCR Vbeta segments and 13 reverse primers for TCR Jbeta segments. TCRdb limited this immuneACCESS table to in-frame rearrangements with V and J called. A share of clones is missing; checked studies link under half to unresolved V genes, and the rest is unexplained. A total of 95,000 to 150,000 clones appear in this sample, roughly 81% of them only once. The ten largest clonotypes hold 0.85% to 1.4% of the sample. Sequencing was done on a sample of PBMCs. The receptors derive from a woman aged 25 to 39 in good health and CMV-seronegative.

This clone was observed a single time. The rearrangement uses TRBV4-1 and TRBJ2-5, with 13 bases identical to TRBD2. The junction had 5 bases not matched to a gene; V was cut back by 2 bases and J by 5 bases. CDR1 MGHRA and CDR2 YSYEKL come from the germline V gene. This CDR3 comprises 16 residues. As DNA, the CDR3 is TGCGCCAGCAGCCAATCCGGGACTAGCGGGACTGAGACCCAGTACTTC. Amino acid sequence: CASSQSGTSGTETQYF.

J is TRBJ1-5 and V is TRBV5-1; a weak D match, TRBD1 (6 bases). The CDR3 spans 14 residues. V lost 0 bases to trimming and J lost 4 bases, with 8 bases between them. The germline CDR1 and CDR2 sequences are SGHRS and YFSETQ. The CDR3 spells CASSLGQANQPQHF. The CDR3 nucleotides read TGCGCCAGCAGCTTGGGACAGGCTAATCAGCCCCAGCATTTT. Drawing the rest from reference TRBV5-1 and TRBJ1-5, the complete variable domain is KAGVTQTPRYLIKTRGQQVTLSCSPISGHRSVSWYQQTPGQGLQFLFEYFSETQRNKGNFPGRFSGRQFSNSRSEMNVSTLELGDSALYLCASSLGQANQPQHFGDGTRLSIL.

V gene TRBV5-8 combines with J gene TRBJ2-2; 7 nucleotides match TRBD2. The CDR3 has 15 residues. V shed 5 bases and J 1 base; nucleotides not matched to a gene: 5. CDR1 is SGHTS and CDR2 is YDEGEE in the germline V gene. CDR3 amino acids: CASRYPSGNTGELFF. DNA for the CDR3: TGTGCCAGCAGGTACCCTAGCGGGAACACCGGGGAGCTGTTTTTT.

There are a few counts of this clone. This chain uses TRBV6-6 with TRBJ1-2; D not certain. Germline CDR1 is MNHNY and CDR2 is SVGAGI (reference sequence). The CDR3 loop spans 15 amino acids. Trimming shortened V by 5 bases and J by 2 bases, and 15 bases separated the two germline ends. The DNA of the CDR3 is TGTGCCAGCAGTCGGGGATCAGGCCCCAACTATGGCTACACCTTC. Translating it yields CASSRGSGPNYGYTF.

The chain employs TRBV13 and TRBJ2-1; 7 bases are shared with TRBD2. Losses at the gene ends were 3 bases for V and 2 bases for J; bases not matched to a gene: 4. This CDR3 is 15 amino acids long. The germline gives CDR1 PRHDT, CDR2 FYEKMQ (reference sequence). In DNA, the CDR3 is TGTGCCAGCAGCTTGGGGGGGAGTACCTACAATGAGCAGTTCTTC. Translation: CASSLGGSTYNEQFF.